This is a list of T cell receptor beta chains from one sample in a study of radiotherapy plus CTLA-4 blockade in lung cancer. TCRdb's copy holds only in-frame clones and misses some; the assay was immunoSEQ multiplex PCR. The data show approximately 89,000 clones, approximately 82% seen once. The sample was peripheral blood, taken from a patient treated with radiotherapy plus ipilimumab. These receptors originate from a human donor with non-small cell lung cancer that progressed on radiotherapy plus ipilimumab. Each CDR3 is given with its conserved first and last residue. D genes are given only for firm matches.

CASSLHQQGVGEQYF TGTGCCAGCAGCTTGCACCAACAGGGCGTGGGGGAGCAGTACTTC . TRBV5-5 15 TRBJ2-7
CASSLSGQGMNTEAFF TGTGCCAGCAGCCTGAGTGGACAGGGGATGAACACTGAAGCTTTCTTT TRBD1 TRBV11-2 16 TRBJ1-1
CASSTGTADWAEAFF TGTGCCAGCAGTACCGGGACCGCGGATTGGGCTGAAGCTTTCTTT . TRBV2 15 TRBJ1-1
CASSPPGKSSGNTIYF TGTGCCAGCAGCCCGCCAGGAAAATCCTCTGGAAACACCATATATTTT . TRBV7-2 16 TRBJ1-3
CASSLGRTGTDTQYF TGTGCCAGCAGTTTAGGGCGGACAGGCACAGATACGCAGTATTTT . TRBV28 15 TRBJ2-3
CASNDYPGEQYF TGTGCCAGCAATGACTACCCGGGTGAGCAGTACTTC . TRBV6-6 12 TRBJ2-7
CASSSDTFTDTQYF TGTGCCAGCAGCTCGGACACCTTCACAGATACGCAGTATTTT . TRBV11-3 14 TRBJ2-3
CASSLGGLVHEQFF TGTGCCAGCAGCTTAGGCGGACTAGTACATGAGCAGTTCTTC TRBD2 TRBV13 14 TRBJ2-1
CASSSQGNTEAFF TGTGCCAGCAGTTCACAGGGGAACACTGAAGCTTTCTTT . TRBV7-2 13 TRBJ1-1
CASSGPSGGADGYTF TGTGCCAGCAGTGGTCCTTCGGGGGGCGCGGATGGCTACACCTTC . TRBV28 15 TRBJ1-2
CASSHLDRARSEAFF TGTGCCAGCAGCCACTTGGACAGGGCTAGGAGTGAAGCTTTCTTT TRBD1 TRBV7-2 15 TRBJ1-1
CAGRGRGEQETQYF TGTGCCGGCAGGGGTAGGGGGGAACAGGAGACCCAGTACTTC . TRBV6-1 14 TRBJ2-5
CASSFRSGLDTQYF TGTGCCAGCAGCTTTCGGTCAGGCTTAGATACGCAGTATTTT . TRBV5-6 14 TRBJ2-3
CASSLRIPRNTEAFF TGTGCCAGCAGTCTCCGTATCCCCCGGAACACTGAAGCTTTCTTT . TRBV28 15 TRBJ1-1